This TCR beta chain was sequenced for a study of shared T cell receptors in the human thymus. The CDR3 loop spans 14 amino acids. The germline gives CDR1 MNHEY, CDR2 SVGAGI. V shed 10 bases, J shed 3 bases, and the junction held 9 bases outside the gene matches. Note on this clone: Other DNA sequences within the sample encode an identical CDR3.

The data were produced by immunoSEQ multiplex PCR, yet TCRdb's version contains in-frame clones alone and is incomplete. The sample lists about 380,000 clones, 95% seen once, with around 0.018% in the top ten. This TCR came from a human donor. V and J are TRBV6-5 and TRBJ2-5; 9 bases map to TRBD2. What was sequenced was thymocytes. The CDR3 nucleotides read TGTGCCACAGTTAAAGTAGCGGGAGAAGAGACCCAGTACTTC. Protein sequence: CATVKVAGEETQYF.